The clone carrying this TCR beta chain came up a few times. Its antigen is unknown. This specimen belongs to a study of cytomegalovirus exposure and HLA in healthy donors. Study-level points and caveats: It was reportedly the case that the classifier diagnosed cytomegalovirus status with high specificity and sensitivity.

Trimming stripped 3 bases from V and 7 bases from J, with 3 bases between. Germline assignment: CDR1 SNHLY and CDR2 FYNNEI. The CDR3 has 10 amino acids. It was with 60 Vbeta and 13 Jbeta primers that the PCR ran. Only in-frame clones appear in the TCRdb table, and some are missing; sequencing was by immunoSEQ multiplex PCR. The data contain just over 150,000 clones, under 80% of them singletons. Sequenced material: PBMCs. This receptor was taken from a female donor in good health and CMV-seronegative. The J gene is TRBJ1-1, the V gene TRBV2; no reliable D call. For the CDR3, the DNA is TGTGCCAGCAGTGACGTTGAAGCTTTCTTT. This translates into CASSDVEAFF.